Each of the 25 T cell receptor beta chains below was sequenced from the same sample in a study of identifying expanded T cells in peripheral blood. Sequencing was performed with immunoSEQ multiplex PCR; in TCRdb, only in-frame clones are kept and a portion is missing. The sample contains tens of thousands of clones, around 83% of which appear only once. Source material: blood. The receptors shown here come from a person aged 18 to 75 in good health.

The chain recombines TRBV5-8 with TRBJ2-2; D possibly corresponds to TRBD1 (5 bases). Germline values: CDR1 SGHTS, CDR2 YDEGEE. This CDR3 is 14 amino acids long. Trimming pared 2 bases from V and 10 bases from J, leaving 15 bases between. The chain's CDR3 is CASSFHRSYVELFF. CDR3 bases: TGTGCCAGCAGCTTCCACAGGTCCTATGTGGAGCTGTTTTTT. Together with reference TRBV5-8 and TRBJ2-2, the CDR3 gives the full variable domain: EAGVTQSPTHLIKTRGQQATLRCSPISGHTSVYWYQQALGLGLQFLLWYDEGEERNRGNFPPRFSGRQFPNYSSELNVNALELEDSALYLCASSFHRSYVELFFGEGSRLTVL.

CDR3 sequence (DNA): TGTGCCAGCAGCGCAACCCGAGGGGGGGTTAGTGAGCAGTTCTTC. This gives the protein CASSATRGGVSEQFF. This chain uses TRBV7-2 with TRBJ2-1; possible D gene TRBD2, 7 bases. This CDR3 comprises 15 residues. CDR1 is SGHTA, CDR2 FQGNSA, per germline. V lost 5 bases and J 9 bases, leaving 20 bases between the germline ends.

The chain has TRBV11-3 and TRBJ2-7; 8 nucleotides match TRBD1. Germline lookup yields CDR1 SGHNT and CDR2 YENEEA. The CDR3 extends over 16 amino acids. V shed 5 bases, J shed 2 bases, and the junction held 11 bases outside the gene matches. Here the CDR3 reads CASSMRQGPLPYEQYF. DNA of the CDR3: TGTGCCAGCAGCATGAGACAGGGGCCCCTCCCCTACGAGCAGTACTTC.

V is TRBV5-1 and J is TRBJ2-7; 9 nucleotides agree with TRBD1. The CDR3 contains 14 residues. Germline CDR1 SGHRS, CDR2 YFSETQ. Unmatched junction bases numbered 7, after V lost 4 bases and J lost 5 bases. CDR3 amino acids: CASSQSTGGNEQYF. The CDR3 coding sequence is TGCGCCAGCAGCCAATCGACAGGGGGGAACGAGCAGTACTTC.

The gene calls are TRBV7-9 and TRBJ1-1, with a possible D match to TRBD1 (5 bases). V lost 0 bases to trimming and J lost 1 base, with 6 bases between them. CDR1 is SEHNR and CDR2 is FQNEAQ in the germline V gene (reference sequence). The CDR3 loop spans 14 amino acids. The chain's CDR3 is CASSLAGGNTEAFF. The CDR3 coding sequence is TGTGCCAGCAGCTTAGCTGGGGGGAACACTGAAGCTTTCTTT.

V is TRBV7-3 and J is TRBJ1-2; 8 bases are a match to TRBD1. Losses at the gene ends were 2 bases for V and 7 bases for J; bases not matched to a gene: 9. The CDR3 consists of 15 residues. Germline V gene data show CDR1 as SGHTA and CDR2 as FQGTGA. Here the CDR3 reads CASSLAAGGIFGYTF. Here the CDR3 DNA reads TGTGCCAGCAGCTTAGCGGCAGGGGGCATTTTTGGCTACACCTTC.

The chain is built from TRBV14 and TRBJ2-7; 12 nucleotides line up with TRBD1. Germline values: CDR1 SGHDN, CDR2 FVKESK. The CDR3 is 17 amino acids. V was clipped by 8 bases and J by 4 bases; unmatched bases: 15. The CDR3, as DNA: TGTGCCAGCCGCCTCCCACCGGGACAGGGGGCTGGGTACGAGCAGTACGTC. The encoded protein is CASRLPPGQGAGYEQYV.

V and J are TRBV5-1 and TRBJ2-3; maybe TRBD2 (7 bases). V was cut by 4 bases and J by 4 bases, with 16 bases left in between. Germline lookup yields CDR1 SGHRS and CDR2 YFSETQ. This CDR3 spans 15 amino acids. DNA of the CDR3: TGCGCCAGCAGCAAGGGGGGGCAGTGGTCAGATACGCAGTATTTT. Residues: CASSKGGQWSDTQYF.

The DNA of the CDR3 is TGTGCCAGCAGAGACATATCCAATGAGCAGTTCTTC. Its protein product is CASRDISNEQFF. V gene TRBV2 combines with J gene TRBJ2-1; D not resolved. The CDR3 length is 12 residues. The germline V gene has CDR1 SNHLY and CDR2 FYNNEI. Trimming pared 6 bases from V and 6 bases from J, leaving 9 bases between.

A single count supports this clone. The rearrangement uses TRBV4-3 and TRBJ2-7, with D possibly TRBD1 on 6 matching bases. The CDR3 is made up of 15 amino acids. CDR1 LGHNA and CDR2 YSLEER come from the germline V gene. The germline V and J ends were trimmed by 1 base and 2 bases, with 12 bases remaining between them. CDR3: CASSQGRGHAYEQYF. Written as DNA, the CDR3 is TGCGCCAGCAGCCAAGGCCGGGGACACGCCTACGAGCAGTACTTC.

This rearrangement joins TRBV6-6 to TRBJ2-2, with D possibly being TRBD2 (5 bases). The CDR3 is 13 amino acids. The germline V gene has CDR1 MNHNY and CDR2 SVGAGI (reference sequence). V dropped 6 bases and J dropped 6 bases, with 11 bases sitting between them. The CDR3 sequence: CASSRTRSGELFF. The CDR3 bases are TGTGCCAGCAGCCGCACTAGATCCGGGGAGCTGTTTTTT.

The chain couples TRBV7-9 to TRBJ1-2; D is perhaps TRBD1 (6 bases). The CDR3 extends over 14 amino acids. Germline V CDR1 and CDR2: SEHNR, FQNEAQ (reference sequence). Trimming cost V 1 base and J 5 bases, with 11 bases left between them. CDR3 loop: CASSLGGLWYGYTF. The CDR3 DNA reads as TGTGCCAGCAGCTTAGGGGGGCTATGGTATGGCTACACCTTC.

CDR3 region: CASSAGTGGSYEQYV. CDR3 DNA sequence: TGTGCCAGTAGTGCCGGGACAGGGGGCTCCTACGAGCAGTACGTC. The J gene is TRBJ2-7, the V gene TRBV19; 11 nucleotides agree with TRBD1. From germline, CDR1 is LNHDA and CDR2 SQIVND (reference sequence). The junction had 3 bases not matched to a gene; V was cut back by 5 bases and J by 0 bases. The CDR3 covers 15 residues.

J is TRBJ2-7 and V is TRBV5-1; TRBD1 aligns across 7 bases. The length of the CDR3 is 12 residues. The V gene end was trimmed by 4 bases and the J gene end by 5 bases; junction bases not matched to a gene: 3. Germline lookup yields CDR1 SGHRS and CDR2 YFSETQ. This CDR3 reads CASSRQGDEQYF. The CDR3 bases are TGCGCCAGCAGCCGGCAGGGGGACGAGCAGTACTTC.

The gene calls are TRBV18 and TRBJ2-5, with TRBD2 matching 8 bases. This CDR3 region has 13 residues. The V gene's germline CDR1 is KGHSH and CDR2 LQKENI. The junction had 3 bases not matched to a gene; V was cut back by 4 bases and J by 5 bases. The chain's CDR3 is CASSLGLAETQYF. In DNA form, the CDR3 reads TGTGCCAGCTCACTCGGACTAGCTGAGACCCAGTACTTC.

The chain employs TRBV5-4 and TRBJ1-6; possible D gene TRBD1, 6 bases. The V end lost 4 bases, the J end lost 7 bases, and 15 bases lay between the germline ends. The CDR3 has 15 residues. Germline CDR1 is SGHNT and CDR2 is YYREEE (reference sequence). The CDR3 is CASSPFGRGNSPLHF. CDR3 DNA sequence: TGTGCCAGCAGCCCGTTTGGAAGGGGGAATTCACCCCTCCACTTT.

This clone was picked up a small number of times. The chain joins TRBV5-1 to TRBJ1-1, with 7 bases aligning to TRBD1. The CDR3 covers 15 residues. From germline, CDR1 is SGHRS and CDR2 YFSETQ. J lost 4 bases, V lost 5 bases, and 11 bases had no gene match. The CDR3 sequence: CASSPEQGGLTEAFF. The CDR3 nucleotides read TGCGCCAGCAGTCCCGAGCAGGGGGGCCTCACTGAAGCTTTCTTT.

This chain links TRBV4-2 with TRBJ2-5; D is unresolved. The DNA end lines up better with TRBJ2-7; the J call may be wrong. The CDR3 has 14 residues. Germline V gene sequence: CDR1 LGHNA, CDR2 YNFKEQ. CDR3 amino acids: CASSQETGPYEQYF. The CDR3 region has the DNA TGTGCCAGCAGCCAAGAGACGGGCCCCTACGAGCAGTACTTC.

The V gene is TRBV12-5, the J gene TRBJ2-2; no clear D gene. CDR3 length: 14 residues. Germline CDR1 LGHNT, CDR2 FRNRAP. V shed 2 bases and J shed 2 bases, with 6 bases lying between them. This chain's CDR3 is CASGLFRNTGELFF. CDR3 nucleotide sequence: TGTGCTAGTGGTTTGTTCAGAAACACCGGGGAGCTGTTTTTT.

The CDR3 DNA reads TGTGCCAGCAGCTTTTCCAGGTACAATGAGCAGTTCTTC. This gives the protein CASSFSRYNEQFF. The V call is TRBV7-2, the J call TRBJ2-1; D is unresolved. The V and J ends lost 3 bases and 4 bases respectively, with 7 bases between them. CDR1 is SGHTA, CDR2 FQGNSA, per germline. This CDR3 spans 13 amino acids.

The genes are TRBV2 and TRBJ2-5, with 12 positions matching TRBD2. The CDR3 has 15 residues. With V trimmed by 4 bases and J by 4 bases, 4 bases remained unmatched. CDR1 is SNHLY, CDR2 FYNNEI, per germline. The CDR3 region has the DNA TGTGCCAGCAGTGGACTAGCGGGGGATATAGAGACCCAGTACTTC. It specifies CASSGLAGDIETQYF.

The rearrangement uses TRBV30 and TRBJ2-4; 7 nucleotides align to TRBD1. Trimming removed 0 bases from V and 2 bases from J; junction bases left unmatched: 4. Germline V gives CDR1 GTSNPN, CDR2 SVGIG (reference sequence). The CDR3 length is 15 residues. The CDR3 nucleotides read TGTGCCTGGAGTGTAAACAGGGGATCCAAAAACATTCAGTACTTC. Protein sequence: CAWSVNRGSKNIQYF.

The genes are TRBV11-2 and TRBJ1-1; TRBD1 might be the D (5 bases). V was cut by 8 bases and J by 1 base, with 11 bases left in between. The CDR3 is 13 residues long. The germline V gene has CDR1 SGHAT and CDR2 FQNNGV. CDR3 DNA: TGTGCCAGCTCCCGGGGCCGGAACACTGAAGCTTTCTTT. Protein product: CASSRGRNTEAFF. Drawing the rest from reference TRBV11-2 and TRBJ1-1, the complete variable domain is EAGVAQSPRYKIIEKRQSVAFWCNPISGHATLYWYQQILGQGPKLLIQFQNNGVVDDSQLPKDRFSAERLKGVDSTLKIQPAKLEDSAVYLCASSRGRNTEAFFGQGTRLTVV.

V is TRBV2 and J is TRBJ1-1; a possible D gene is TRBD1 (5 bases). In germline, CDR1 is SNHLY, CDR2 FYNNEI. This CDR3 has 13 amino acids. Trimming removed 8 bases from V and 4 bases from J, with 14 bases in between. The CDR3 nucleotides are TGTGCCAGCGAGGTCAGGGATGGCACTGAAGCTTTCTTT. Its translation: CASEVRDGTEAFF.

In regard to this clone: An end of the junction differs from the germline gene, which may be a read error. This sequence joins TRBV29-1 and TRBJ2-3, with D perhaps being TRBD1 or TRBD2 (5 bases each). The CDR3 length is 12 residues. Germline loops: CDR1 SQVTM, CDR2 ANQGSEA. This CDR3 is CSSGRGTDTQYF. The CDR3 nucleotides are TGCAGCTCTGGACGGGGCACGGATACGCAGTATTTT.